The entry below describes one T cell receptor (beta chain). Its antigen is unknown. Other DNA sequences in the same sample also yield this CDR3. The CDR3 is made up of 15 amino acids. V lost 4 bases to trimming and J lost 4 bases; unmatched junction nucleotides: 6. Germline CDR1 and CDR2: SGDLS and YYNGEE. This specimen comes from a study of shared clonotypes between healthy human individuals. Notes on the study in general: Naive subsets tended to show greater estimated richness than memory subsets. For sorted subsets, rarefaction showed incomplete sequencing despite large depth.

Sequenced by immunoSEQ multiplex PCR; TCRdb stores in-frame clones only, minus some. The sample consists of 2 million to 2.5 million clones, more than 85% of them appearing once. The rearrangement uses TRBV9 and TRBJ2-1; 9 nucleotides agree with TRBD2. The specimen was naive CD4+ T cells from PBMCs. The subset denotes: CD45RA+ positively selected. This sequence was found in a man aged 18 to 29 in good health. Some clones in this sample may be carry-over from other donors' samples. As DNA, the CDR3 is TGTGCCAGCAGCCCACGGCTAGCGGGGTACAATGAGCAGTTCTTC. It yields the protein CASSPRLAGYNEQFF.